This T cell receptor (beta chain) was sequenced in a study of cytomegalovirus exposure and HLA in healthy donors. The PCR made use of 60 Vbeta and 13 Jbeta primers. Here immunoSEQ multiplex PCR was the method, and the copy in TCRdb shows in-frame clones only, minus some. Found here are 180,000 or so clones, 76% of them singletons; the top ten hold around 1.6%. Study results and limitations: Compared with the roughly 700-donor mean, an Asian-associated ancestry cluster reportedly had fewer N-insertions, according to a later analysis.

The germline V gene encodes CDR1 SQVTM and CDR2 ANQGSEA. The CDR3 totals 9 residues. Worth noting for this clone: Antigen: not known.

The J gene is TRBJ1-1, the V gene TRBV29-1; D not certain. The receptor was derived from a man younger than 35 in good health and CMV-seronegative. Sequencing was performed on PBMCs. The chain's CDR3 is CTLDTEAFF. The CDR3 nucleotides read TGCACCCTAGACACTGAAGCTTTCTTT.